The 16 T cell receptor beta chains given below trace back to one sample, sequenced in a study of blood T cell repertoires in COVID-19. Clones were sequenced by immunoSEQ multiplex PCR, and TCRdb holds only the in-frame ones, with some missing. Counted here are a few hundred thousand clones, about 88% occurring once; the ten biggest clones make up roughly 1.4%. Sequencing was performed on PBMCs or T cells enriched from blood (not recorded which). These receptors all come from a woman aged 18-29 years who had been exposed to COVID-19.

CDR3 DNA: TGTGCCAGCAGCAAAGACGGGACAGGCGACGAAAAACTGTTTTTT. Encoded protein: CASSKDGTGDEKLFF. The V gene is TRBV21-1, the J gene TRBJ1-4; the D call in the table, TRBD1, was not verified against the DNA. TRBV21-1 is an annotated pseudogene. The CDR3 sequence is 15 residues long.

The rearrangement uses TRBV5-6 and TRBJ1-1; the D is unclear. Germline V gene sequence: CDR1 SGHDT, CDR2 YYEEEE. V gave up 0 bases and J gave up 2 bases, with 14 bases separating them. CDR3 length equals 16 residues. CDR3 in amino acids: CASSLGGWEANTEAFF. The CDR3 nucleotides are TGTGCCAGCAGCTTGGGTGGGTGGGAGGCCAACACTGAAGCTTTCTTT.

The J gene is TRBJ1-6, the V gene TRBV27, with 10 nucleotides matching TRBD1. CDR1 and CDR2 from the germline V gene are MNHEY and SMNVEV (reference sequence). The CDR3 is made up of 16 amino acids. Trimming removed 6 bases from V and 7 bases from J; junction bases left unmatched: 9. The CDR3 bases are TGTGCCAGCAGGCACCAACCGGGACAGGGGAATTCACCCCTCCACTTT. Protein sequence: CASRHQPGQGNSPLHF.

V gene TRBV4-2 combines with J gene TRBJ1-6, with 9 nucleotides matching TRBD1. Germline CDR1 LGHNA, CDR2 YNFKEQ. This CDR3 has 16 residues. V dropped 1 base and J dropped 7; count of bases not matched to a gene: 5. CDR3 residues: CASSQAGQGENSPLHF. CDR3 coding DNA: TGTGCCAGCAGCCAAGCGGGACAGGGTGAGAATTCACCCCTCCACTTT.

J is TRBJ1-5 and V is TRBV4-2; 8 bases agree with TRBD1. The trim removed 1 base at V and 2 bases at J, leaving 7 bases unmatched. The CDR3 extends over 17 amino acids. Germline assignment: CDR1 LGHNA and CDR2 YNFKEQ. CDR3 loop: CASSQGSGQGGNQPQHF. DNA for the CDR3: TGTGCCAGCAGCCAAGGGTCCGGACAGGGAGGCAATCAGCCCCAGCATTTT.

This rearrangement joins TRBV5-4 to TRBJ2-7; the D gene is possibly TRBD2 (6 bases). This CDR3 has 16 residues. Germline V lookup: CDR1 SGHNT, CDR2 YYREEE (reference sequence). The V and J ends lost 0 bases and 6 bases respectively, with 19 bases between them. The CDR3 coding sequence is TGTGCCAGCAGCTTGGGGAGGGCGGTTCTGACCTCCGAGCAGTACTTC. Its protein product is CASSLGRAVLTSEQYF. The entire variable domain, with the rest obtained from reference TRBV5-4 and TRBJ2-7, is as follows: ETGVTQSPTHLIKTRGQQVTLRCSSQSGHNTVSWYQQALGQGPQFIFQYYREEENGRGNFPPRFSGLQFPNYSSELNVNALELDDSALYLCASSLGRAVLTSEQYFGPGTRLTVT.

The J gene is TRBJ1-5, the V gene TRBV9; weak D call: TRBD1 (6 bases). The V gene lost 0 bases and the J gene lost 4 bases, with 11 bases spanning the gap. Germline loops: CDR1 SGDLS, CDR2 YYNGEE. The CDR3 extends over 15 amino acids. The CDR3 DNA reads TGTGCCAGCAGCGTAGGGGGACAAGCTAATCAGCCCCAGCATTTT. Its translation is CASSVGGQANQPQHF.

The chain employs TRBV5-1 and TRBJ1-2; D remains ambiguous. Germline CDR1 SGHRS, CDR2 YFSETQ. The CDR3 contains 14 residues. V lost 5 bases and J 3 bases, leaving 14 bases between the germline ends. In DNA, the CDR3 is TGCGCCAGCAGTCCGCAATCGGGTTACTATGGCTACACCTTC. Translation: CASSPQSGYYGYTF.

The V call is TRBV28, the J call TRBJ1-5; 8 bases map to TRBD1. Trimming cost V 4 bases and J 2 bases; bases outside gene matches: 10. This CDR3 spans 17 amino acids. Germline V gene sequence: CDR1 MDHEN, CDR2 SYDVKM. The CDR3 DNA sequence: TGTGCCAGCAGTTCCGATCAGGGGGCGATTGGCAATCAGCCCCAGCATTTT. As protein: CASSSDQGAIGNQPQHF. Variable domain in full (rest from reference TRBV28 and TRBJ1-5): DVKVTQSSRYLVKRTGEKVFLECVQDMDHENMFWYRQDPGLGLRLIYFSYDVKMKEKGDIPEGYSVSREKKERFSLILESASTNQTSMYLCASSSDQGAIGNQPQHFGDGTRLSIL.

This clone was seen once. The chain carries TRBV28 and TRBJ2-7; 10 nucleotides align to TRBD2. CDR3 size: 15 residues. CDR1 and CDR2 (germline): MDHEN, SYDVKM. V lost 2 bases, J lost 7 bases, and 8 bases stayed unmatched. The chain's CDR3 is CASSLVAGGVREQYF. The CDR3 DNA reads as TGTGCCAGCAGTTTAGTAGCGGGAGGAGTAAGAGAGCAGTACTTC.

The rearrangement joins TRBV4-3 to TRBJ2-3; TRBD2 matches at 13 bases. The germline V gene has CDR1 LGHNA and CDR2 YSLEER. This CDR3 has 18 residues. V shed 4 bases, J shed 1 base, and the junction held 8 bases outside the gene matches. CDR3 in DNA: TGCGCCAGCAGCCCAGCACTAGCGGGGGGGGAACGCACAGATACGCAGTATTTT. Amino acids: CASSPALAGGERTDTQYF.

V is TRBV24-1 and J is TRBJ2-1; 7 nucleotides match TRBD2. Trimming at V came to 4 bases and at J to 0 bases, leaving 20 bases not matched to a gene. This CDR3 is 21 amino acids long. Germline CDR1 and CDR2: KGHDR and SFDVKD. CDR3 in amino acids: CATSDPYFGRETPGSYNEQFF. The CDR3 DNA reads as TGTGCCACCAGTGACCCCTATTTCGGGCGGGAGACCCCGGGCTCCTACAATGAGCAGTTCTTC.

This clone has a handful of counts. The chain is built from TRBV4-2 and TRBJ2-7; 7 positions agree with TRBD2. Germline loops: CDR1 LGHNA, CDR2 YNFKEQ. The ends lost 0 bases at V and 3 bases at J; junction bases unmatched: 2. This CDR3 has 14 amino acids. In DNA form, the CDR3 reads TGTGCCAGCAGCCAAGATTCTAGCGGCTACGAGCAGTACTTC. Its protein product is CASSQDSSGYEQYF.

In DNA form, the CDR3 reads TGCGCCAGCAGCTCTGAATTGACAGGGGGCCGGGGTGAAGCTTTCTTT. Its protein is CASSSELTGGRGEAFF. The V and J genes are TRBV5-1 and TRBJ1-1; TRBD1 agrees at 10 bases. Germline CDR1 and CDR2: SGHRS and YFSETQ. CDR3 length equals 16 residues. Trimming at V came to 3 bases and at J to 7 bases, leaving 12 bases not matched to a gene.

The chain employs TRBV6-5 and TRBJ1-5; tentative D call: TRBD1 (6 bases). This CDR3 region has 12 residues. Germline assignment: CDR1 MNHEY and CDR2 SVGAGI. V was shortened by 8 bases and J by 4 bases, with 9 bases between the two germline ends. The CDR3 coding sequence is TGTGCCAGCCAAACAGGGAATCAGCCCCAGCATTTT. This gives the protein CASQTGNQPQHF.

The chain has TRBV19 and TRBJ1-6, with 8 bases aligning to TRBD1. V was clipped by 5 bases and J by 10 bases; unmatched bases: 7. The CDR3 contains 14 residues. Germline-derived CDR1 and CDR2 are LNHDA and SQIVND (reference sequence). The CDR3 spells CASSRDRTRSPLHF. The DNA of the CDR3 is TGTGCCAGTAGTCGGGACAGGACTAGGTCACCCCTCCACTTT.